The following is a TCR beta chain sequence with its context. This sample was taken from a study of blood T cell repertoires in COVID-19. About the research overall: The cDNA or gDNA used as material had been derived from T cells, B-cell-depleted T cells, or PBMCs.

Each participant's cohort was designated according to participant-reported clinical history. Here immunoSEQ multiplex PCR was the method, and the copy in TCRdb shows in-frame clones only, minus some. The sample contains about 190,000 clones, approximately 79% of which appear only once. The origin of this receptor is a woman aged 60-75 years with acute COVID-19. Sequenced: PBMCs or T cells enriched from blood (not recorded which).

The CDR3 DNA is TGTGCCAGCAGCCGCAGGATGGTCACAGGGTGGAATCAGCCCCAGCATTTT. Translated: CASSRRMVTGWNQPQHF. The rearrangement joins TRBV27 to TRBJ1-5; perhaps TRBD1 as D (6 bases). With 6 bases removed from V and 4 bases from J, the gap between germline ends came to 22 bases. Germline CDR1 reads MNHEY; CDR2 reads SMNVEV (reference sequence). The CDR3 is 17 amino acids.